The TCR beta chain described here comes from a study of T-cell reconstitution after alpha-beta-depleted transplantation in children (dated by TCRdb to the mid-2010s). For the study in its entirety: The study quantitatively tracked T-cell immune reconstitution after TCRalphabeta/CD19-depleted allogeneic hematopoietic cell transplantation in children using TCR repertoire profiling.

The receptor library was made with PCR. Sequencing relied on an Illumina HiSeq 2500. TCR libraries were prepared with molecular barcoding, using unique molecular identifiers to normalize TCRbeta repertoire quantification. The public reads were reprocessed in TCRdb via fastp at Q25 and MiXCR, keeping in-frame beta chains. Identical CDR3 proteins give one entry, which carries the most common genes and DNA. Counted in this sample were about 230,000 distinct CDR3 sequences; 9.7% of them appeared once. Around 5% of the sample rests with the top ten. This clonotype was found many times. Its specific antigen is unknown. The sample holds no much larger clone one base away, and base qualities are not on file. Taken from the germline V gene, the CDR1 and CDR2 loops are LGHNA and YSLEER. CDR3 length: 18 amino acids, cysteine to phenylalanine. Solely the CDR3 DNA is kept, with 54 bases framed from the first base. V is cut back by 1 base and J by 2 bases, with 8 bases in the junction unmatched.

The V and J genes are TRBV4-3 and TRBJ2-3, and 11 bases in between align with TRBD2. The receptor was derived from a human donor who donated a stem cell graft to a child with SCID. The starting material was PBMCs from the stem cell graft donor, obtained from the stem cell graft. The base sequence is TGCGCCAGCAGCCAAGCCCCTTCGGGACTAGCGGTCACAGATACGCAGTATTTT. Its product reads: CASSQAPSGLAVTDTQYF.